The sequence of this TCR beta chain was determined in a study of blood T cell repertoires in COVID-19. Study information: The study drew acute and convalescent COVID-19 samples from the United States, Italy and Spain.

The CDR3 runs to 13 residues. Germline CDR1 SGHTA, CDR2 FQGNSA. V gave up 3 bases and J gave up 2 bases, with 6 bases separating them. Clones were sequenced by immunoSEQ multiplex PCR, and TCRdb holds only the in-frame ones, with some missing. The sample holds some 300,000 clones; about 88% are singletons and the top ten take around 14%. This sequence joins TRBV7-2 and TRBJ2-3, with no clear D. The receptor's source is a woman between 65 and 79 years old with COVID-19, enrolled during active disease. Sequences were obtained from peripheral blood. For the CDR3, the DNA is TGTGCCAGCAGCTTCCAGTTCACAGATACGCAGTATTTT. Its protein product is CASSFQFTDTQYF.